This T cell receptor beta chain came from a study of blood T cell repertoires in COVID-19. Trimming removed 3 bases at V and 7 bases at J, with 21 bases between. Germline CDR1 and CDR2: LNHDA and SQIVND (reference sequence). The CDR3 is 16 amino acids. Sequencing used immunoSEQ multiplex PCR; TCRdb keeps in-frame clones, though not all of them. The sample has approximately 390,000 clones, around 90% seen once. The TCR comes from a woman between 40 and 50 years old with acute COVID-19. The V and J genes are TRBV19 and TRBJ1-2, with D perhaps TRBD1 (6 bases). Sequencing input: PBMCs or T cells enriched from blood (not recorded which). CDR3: CASSIGNRGYGFGYTF. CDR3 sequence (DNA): TGTGCCAGTAGTATCGGGAATAGGGGGTACGGATTTGGCTACACCTTC.